This TCR beta chain was captured by sequencing in a study of persistence of HIV-infected CD4 T cells. Looked up from germline, CDR1 is SGHNT and CDR2 is YYREEE (reference sequence). The CDR3 is 16 amino acids. The ends lost 1 base at V and 8 bases at J; junction bases unmatched: 10. Study-wide results and limits: Degenerate expanded CDR3beta sequences were enriched among CMV- and Gag-responding cells.

Regarding this clone: Its antigen is not identified.

The immunoSEQ assay was version 4, run in survey mode. The data were produced by immunoSEQ multiplex PCR, yet TCRdb's version contains in-frame clones alone and is incomplete. The table includes almost 20,000 clones, 65% detected once. Cells were stimulated with overlapping HIV-1 Gag 15-mer peptides. CD4+ T cells upregulating both CD40 ligand and CD69 were sorted as responding cells. These HIV-1-infected adults initiated suppressive ART in chronic infection. For at least 4 years, plasma HIV-1 RNA was undetectable (<50 copies/mL). Before stimulation, PBMCs underwent CD8+ T cell depletion. The V call is TRBV5-4, the J call TRBJ1-4; 8 nucleotides line up with TRBD1. The sample was CD4+ T cells sorted from PBMCs after approximately 19-hour stimulation, taken from a patient who received antiretroviral therapy. The TCR was taken from an adult woman with HIV who was CMV-seropositive. In DNA, the CDR3 is TGTGCCAGCAGCTTGTTTCGGCAGGGGGCTGTGGAAAAACTGTTTTTT. Its protein is CASSLFRQGAVEKLFF.